This T cell receptor (beta chain) is drawn from a study of CD8 T cells in ankylosing spondylitis. General study findings and limits: Ankylosing spondylitis blood appeared to be characterized by a TCR beta motif of eight or nine highly homologous variants. Disease-linked clones were reportedly significantly enriched in matched ankylosing spondylitis synovial fluid.

Quantitative 5'-RACE with molecular barcodes generated TCR beta libraries. TCRdb fed the 5' RACE reads into MiXCR, producing one record per CDR3 protein. The sample has some 700,000 distinct CDR3 sequences; around a fifth are singletons. This CDR3 region has 15 residues. From germline, CDR1 is SGHRS and CDR2 YFSETQ. V shed 0 bases and J 7 bases; nucleotides not matched to a gene: 6. Only a few counts were recorded for this clonotype. What it binds is not known. This chain connects TRBV5-1 to TRBJ2-1; 8 nucleotides line up with TRBD2. The clonotype was recovered from a male donor with ankylosing spondylitis. Sequences were obtained from blood, either unsorted or a sorted T cell fraction (not recorded which). The CDR3 DNA is TGCGCCAGCAGCTTGGGGGCGGGAGGTTCTAATGAGCAGTTCTTC. Residues: CASSLGAGGSNEQFF. Supplemented by reference TRBV5-1 and TRBJ2-1, the full variable domain reads KAGVTQTPRYLIKTRGQQVTLSCSPISGHRSVSWYQQTPGQGLQFLFEYFSETQRNKGNFPGRFSGRQFSNSRSEMNVSTLELGDSALYLCASSLGAGGSNEQFFGPGTRLTVL.